The 25 T cell receptor beta chains reported below all come from one sample, sequenced in a study of blood T cell repertoires in COVID-19. The repertoire was sequenced with immunoSEQ multiplex PCR; TCRdb's copy has only in-frame clones and lacks some. This sample yields some 240,000 clones, of which roughly 84% are seen a single time; about 1.5% belongs to the top ten. Sequenced: peripheral blood. The receptor source for this set is a woman between 40 and 55 years old who had recovered from COVID-19.

This clone has more than one count but fewer than ten. The V and J genes are TRBV28 and TRBJ1-2; D is possibly TRBD1 (5 bases). The germline CDR1 and CDR2 sequences are MDHEN and SYDVKM. V was trimmed by 7 bases and J by 5 bases, leaving 11 bases between them. The CDR3 loop spans 12 amino acids. The CDR3 coding sequence is TGTGCCAGCACCAGGGCTGGTTATGGCTACACCTTC. Residues: CASTRAGYGYTF.

The chain is built from TRBV5-6 and TRBJ1-4; TRBD1 matches at 7 bases. Germline lookup yields CDR1 SGHDT and CDR2 YYEEEE. CDR3 length: 15 residues. With 3 bases clipped from V and 8 bases from J, the junction kept 10 bases outside the gene matches. The CDR3 region is CASSWAKTGLEKLFF. CDR3 bases: TGTGCCAGCAGCTGGGCGAAGACAGGGTTGGAAAAACTGTTTTTT.

In DNA, the CDR3 is TGTGCCAGCAGCTTAGCTCGGGACAGGTTCTTCTCTGGAAACACCATATATTTT. It codes for CASSLARDRFFSGNTIYF. The chain employs TRBV7-9 and TRBJ1-3, with 8 bases aligning to TRBD1. Germline CDR1 reads SEHNR; CDR2 reads FQNEAQ (reference sequence). This CDR3 comprises 18 residues. Trimming took 0 bases from V and 0 from J; bases not matched to a gene: 7.

The chain is built from TRBV5-1 and TRBJ1-1; 11 bases fit TRBD1. With 4 bases clipped from V and 8 bases from J, the junction kept 7 bases outside the gene matches. CDR3 size: 14 residues. The germline gives CDR1 SGHRS, CDR2 YFSETQ. The CDR3 here is CASSKGTGGGEAFF. The DNA for the CDR3 is TGCGCCAGCAGCAAGGGGACAGGGGGAGGGGAAGCTTTCTTT.

The chain is built from TRBV5-6 and TRBJ2-7; weak D call: TRBD2 (5 bases). The length of the CDR3 is 14 residues. Germline CDR1 is SGHDT and CDR2 is YYEEEE. V shed 0 bases and J shed 2 bases, with 9 bases lying between them. The CDR3 here is CASSLGRLPYEQYF. In DNA, the CDR3 is TGTGCCAGCAGCTTGGGGAGGCTACCCTACGAGCAGTACTTC.

This chain connects TRBV7-2 to TRBJ1-6; 7 bases line up with TRBD1. The junction had 9 bases not matched to a gene; V was cut back by 3 bases and J by 10 bases. This CDR3 is 15 amino acids long. Germline assignment: CDR1 SGHTA and CDR2 FQGNSA. DNA for the CDR3: TGTGCCAGCAGCTTGGAGGGGGCGACGGACTCACCCCTCCACTTT. It specifies CASSLEGATDSPLHF.

This chain connects TRBV28 to TRBJ1-1, with D possibly TRBD1 on 6 matching bases. The germline V gene encodes CDR1 MDHEN and CDR2 SYDVKM. Trimming cost V 5 bases and J 1 base, with 11 bases left between them. CDR3 length: 14 amino acids. CDR3 amino acids: CASSIEQGNTEAFF. The CDR3 DNA reads as TGTGCCAGCAGTATCGAACAGGGGAACACTGAAGCTTTCTTT. The whole variable domain, filled in from reference TRBV28 and TRBJ1-1, reads DVKVTQSSRYLVKRTGEKVFLECVQDMDHENMFWYRQDPGLGLRLIYFSYDVKMKEKGDIPEGYSVSREKKERFSLILESASTNQTSMYLCASSIEQGNTEAFFGQGTRLTVV.

This clone has more than one count but fewer than ten. The CDR3 protein is CASSSNGHSEKLFF. The CDR3 DNA is TGTGCCAGCAGTTCTAACGGACACAGTGAAAAACTGTTTTTT. The chain joins TRBV3-1 (or the pseudogene TRBV3-2) to TRBJ1-4; perhaps TRBD1 as D (5 bases). The CDR3 loop spans 14 amino acids. CDR1 and CDR2 (germline): LGHDT, YNNKEL (reference sequence). The V end lost 6 bases, the J end lost 7 bases, and 15 bases lay between the germline ends.

The chain links TRBV29-1 to TRBJ2-5; 7 bases align to TRBD1. This CDR3 has 12 amino acids. The germline CDR1 and CDR2 sequences are SQVTM and ANQGSEA. With V trimmed by 6 bases and J by 2 bases, 3 bases remained unmatched. The chain's CDR3 is CSVSRGQETQYF. CDR3 DNA: TGCAGCGTAAGCAGGGGGCAAGAGACCCAGTACTTC.

The CDR3 coding sequence is TGCGCCAGCAGCTTGACAGATAAGTCGAACACTGAAGCTTTCTTT. This translates into CASSLTDKSNTEAFF. This chain uses TRBV5-1 with TRBJ1-1; D is ambiguous. The CDR3 loop spans 15 amino acids. Trimming took off 1 base at V and 1 base at J, with 11 bases between the two ends. Germline V gene data show CDR1 as SGHRS and CDR2 as YFSETQ.

There are a few counts of this clone. This chain links TRBV5-4 with TRBJ1-1, with D unresolved. This CDR3 is 12 amino acids long. Trimming stripped 1 base from V and 6 bases from J, with 7 bases between. Germline CDR1 and CDR2: SGHNT and YYREEE (reference sequence). CDR3 DNA: TGTGCCAGCAGCTTGAGTCACTCTGAAGCTTTCTTT. Amino acids: CASSLSHSEAFF.

The chain recombines TRBV24-1 with TRBJ2-1, with D possibly TRBD2 on 7 matching bases. The germline gives CDR1 KGHDR, CDR2 SFDVKD. This CDR3 is built from 12 residues. V was cut by 9 bases and J by 4 bases, with 9 bases left in between. The CDR3 is CATRGAYNEQFF. The CDR3 nucleotides are TGTGCCACCCGGGGGGCATACAATGAGCAGTTCTTC.

The rearrangement links TRBV11-3 to TRBJ2-1; no definite D call. The CDR3 contains 15 residues. Between the trimmed V and J ends, which lost 5 bases and 0 bases, there was a span of 11 bases. Germline-derived CDR1 and CDR2 are SGHNT and YENEEA. The CDR3, as DNA: TGTGCCAGCAGCCTAGGCATTAGCTCCTACAATGAGCAGTTCTTC. This sequence encodes CASSLGISSYNEQFF.

This clone turned up a few times. Other DNA sequences from this sample encode an identical CDR3 as well. The V call is TRBV19, the J call TRBJ1-1; D is unclear. CDR1 is LNHDA, CDR2 SQIVND, per germline (reference sequence). Trimming cost V 1 base and J 5 bases, with 8 bases left between them. CDR3 length: 13 residues. The CDR3 nucleotides read TGTGCCAGTAGTATAGTAGGCAGGACTGAAGCTTTCTTT. The encoded protein is CASSIVGRTEAFF. Using reference TRBV19 and TRBJ1-1 for the parts outside the CDR3, the full variable domain is DGGITQSPKYLFRKEGQNVTLSCEQNLNHDAMYWYRQDPGQGLRLIYYSQIVNDFQKGDIAEGYSVSREKKESFPLTVTSAQKNPTAFYLCASSIVGRTEAFFGQGTRLTVV.

The V and J genes are TRBV14 and TRBJ2-7, with D hard to call. This CDR3 spans 13 amino acids. Germline V gene data show CDR1 as SGHDN and CDR2 as FVKESK. V was cut by 1 base and J by 3 bases, with 7 bases left in between. CDR3 sequence: CASSQVIGYEQYF. CDR3 DNA: TGTGCCAGCAGCCAAGTGATCGGCTACGAGCAGTACTTC.

This clone has a handful of counts. The CDR3 sequence: CAISGSGQGVKTYEQYF. CDR3 nucleotide sequence: TGTGCCATCAGTGGCTCGGGACAGGGGGTAAAAACCTACGAGCAGTACTTC. V gene TRBV10-3 combines with J gene TRBJ2-7; 11 nucleotides match TRBD1. J was trimmed by 2 bases and V by 4 bases; bases with no gene match: 10. CDR3 length equals 17 residues. The V gene's germline CDR1 is ENHRY and CDR2 SYGVKD.

CDR3 amino acids: CASSGGQSHTEAFF. CDR3 sequence (DNA): TGTGCCAGCAGCGGGGGACAGTCCCACACTGAAGCTTTCTTT. V gene TRBV6-5 combines with J gene TRBJ1-1, with 7 bases fitting TRBD1. Trimming at V came to 6 bases and at J to 3 bases, leaving 7 bases not matched to a gene. This CDR3 contains 14 residues. Germline V CDR1 and CDR2: MNHEY, SVGAGI.

The rearrangement links TRBV6-5 to TRBJ1-2; 7 bases agree with TRBD1. Germline values: CDR1 MNHEY, CDR2 SVGAGI. The CDR3 is 13 amino acids. The junction had 4 bases not matched to a gene; V was cut back by 6 bases and J by 3 bases. CDR3 sequence: CASRAQGDYGYTF. Written as DNA, the CDR3 is TGTGCCAGCAGAGCGCAGGGGGACTATGGCTACACCTTC.

This clone showed up just a few times. This chain connects TRBV10-2 to TRBJ1-1, with TRBD1 as a possible D gene (6 bases). Trimming stripped 7 bases from V and 1 base from J, with 10 bases between. The CDR3 loop spans 13 amino acids. Germline V gene sequence: CDR1 WSHSY, CDR2 SAAADI. CDR3 bases: TGCGCCAGCATTGGACAGACGAACACTGAAGCTTTCTTT. It is translated as CASIGQTNTEAFF.

This chain connects TRBV3-1 (or the pseudogene TRBV3-2) to TRBJ2-7; no clear D gene. Trimming cost V 3 bases and J 7 bases, with 7 bases left between them. CDR1 and CDR2 from the germline V gene are LGHDT and YNNKEL (reference sequence). The length of the CDR3 is 11 residues. The CDR3 DNA sequence: TGTGCCAGCAGCCAGGGCAGGGAGCAGTACTTC. This gives the protein CASSQGREQYF.

V gene TRBV5-1 combines with J gene TRBJ2-1, with 8 bases identical to TRBD1. Germline lookup yields CDR1 SGHRS and CDR2 YFSETQ. With V trimmed by 7 bases and J by 0 bases, 9 bases remained unmatched. The CDR3 is 16 residues long. The CDR3 sequence: CASGPNTGGSYNEQFF. CDR3 DNA sequence: TGCGCCAGCGGCCCCAATACAGGGGGCTCCTACAATGAGCAGTTCTTC.

In this sample, this clone turned up once. V usage is TRBV6-6 and J usage is TRBJ1-2; TRBD1 might be the D (5 bases). V lost 4 bases and J 0 bases, leaving 12 bases between the germline ends. The CDR3 spans 15 residues. Germline V lookup: CDR1 MNHNY, CDR2 SVGAGI (reference sequence). The CDR3 reads CASSSWDFSNYGYTF. In DNA form, the CDR3 reads TGTGCCAGCAGTTCATGGGACTTCTCTAACTATGGCTACACCTTC.

The chain uses TRBV19 and TRBJ1-1; a weak D match, TRBD1 (5 bases). The CDR3 is made up of 15 amino acids. Germline V lookup: CDR1 LNHDA, CDR2 SQIVND (reference sequence). V was trimmed by 7 bases and J by 2 bases, leaving 17 bases between them. The CDR3 protein is CASNTWAGRNTEAFF. The CDR3 DNA follows: TGTGCCAGTAACACCTGGGCAGGGCGAAACACTGAAGCTTTCTTT.

This chain connects TRBV29-1 to TRBJ1-2; D remains ambiguous. This CDR3 is built from 14 residues. The germline V and J ends were trimmed by 0 bases and 6 bases, with 14 bases remaining between them. Germline V gives CDR1 SQVTM, CDR2 ANQGSEA. CDR3 protein: CSVEDGRILNGYTF. DNA for the CDR3: TGCAGCGTTGAAGATGGTAGAATTCTTAATGGCTACACCTTC.

V gene TRBV10-3 combines with J gene TRBJ1-3; D gene uncertain. This CDR3 spans 15 amino acids. V lost 1 base and J 4 bases, leaving 11 bases between the germline ends. Germline CDR1 is ENHRY and CDR2 is SYGVKD. The chain's CDR3 is CAISEFGTGGNTIYF. In DNA form, the CDR3 reads TGTGCCATCAGTGAGTTCGGAACGGGAGGAAACACCATATATTTT.